The 20 T cell receptor beta chains below come from one sample, sequenced in a study of blood T cell repertoires in COVID-19. TCRdb's table, derived via immunoSEQ multiplex PCR, lists solely in-frame clones and lacks some. The sample records 120,000 to 150,000 clones, about 83% being singletons. Sequencing used peripheral blood. Receptors were obtained from a woman aged 40 to 49 with acute or convalescent COVID-19.

The chain uses TRBV6-1 and TRBJ2-5, with TRBD1 as a possible D gene (6 bases). Trimming took 4 bases from V and 0 from J, leaving 18 bases between them. CDR1 and CDR2 (germline): MNHNS, SASEGT. The CDR3 consists of 17 residues. The CDR3 DNA follows: TGTGCCAGCAGTGCGGGACACACAATCCGATACCAAGAGACCCAGTACTTC. Its protein is CASSAGHTIRYQETQYF.

The V gene is TRBV6-1, the J gene TRBJ2-5; 11 positions match TRBD2. CDR1 is MNHNS, CDR2 SASEGT, per germline. This CDR3 is built from 16 residues. Trimming removed 4 bases from V and 5 bases from J; junction bases left unmatched: 9. CDR3 bases: TGTGCCAGCAGTGGGGGGGTAGCGGGAGGGTTGGAGACCCAGTACTTC. The encoded protein is CASSGGVAGGLETQYF.

This chain joins TRBV7-9 and TRBJ1-2; D is uncertain. Looked up from germline, CDR1 is SEHNR and CDR2 is FQNEAQ (reference sequence). V was shortened by 1 base and J by 6 bases, with 9 bases between the two germline ends. There are 13 residues in the CDR3. Written as DNA, the CDR3 is TGTGCCAGCAGCTTAGACATAGCCAATGGCTACACCTTC. Its protein product is CASSLDIANGYTF.

The chain is built from TRBV4-1 and TRBJ1-3, with a possible D match to TRBD1 (6 bases). The CDR3 runs to 15 residues. Germline V gene data show CDR1 as MGHRA and CDR2 as YSYEKL. V lost 1 base, J lost 0 bases, and 7 bases lay in between. The CDR3 nucleotides read TGCGCCAGCAGCCAAGGGACAGCCTCTGGAAACACCATATATTTT. Protein sequence: CASSQGTASGNTIYF.

This clone was recorded only once. The J gene is TRBJ2-3, the V gene TRBV12-3 or TRBV12-4; 11 bases map to TRBD2. The CDR3 is 12 residues long. Trimming at V came to 5 bases and at J to 8 bases, leaving 0 bases not matched to a gene. DNA of the CDR3: TGTGCCAGCAGTGGACTAGCGGGTACGCAGTATTTT. Translated: CASSGLAGTQYF.

V is TRBV19 and J is TRBJ1-2; 9 bases are a match to TRBD1. The V and J ends lost 3 bases and 3 bases, in that order; junction bases with no gene match: 2. CDR1 and CDR2 (germline): LNHDA, SQIVND (reference sequence). The CDR3 extends over 14 amino acids. CDR3 in amino acids: CASSITGGDYGYTF. As DNA, the CDR3 is TGTGCCAGTAGTATTACAGGGGGCGACTATGGCTACACCTTC.

The chain carries TRBV7-9 and TRBJ2-5; unclear D gene. The V end lost 2 bases, the J end lost 2 bases, and 6 bases lay between the germline ends. Germline V CDR1 and CDR2: SEHNR, FQNEAQ (reference sequence). CDR3 size: 13 residues. This CDR3 is CASSLPSQETQYF. As DNA, the CDR3 is TGTGCCAGCAGCTTACCCTCTCAAGAGACCCAGTACTTC.

The chain joins TRBV6-5 to TRBJ1-1; D might be TRBD1 (5 bases). Germline values: CDR1 MNHEY, CDR2 SVGAGI. Trimming stripped 4 bases from V and 4 bases from J, with 13 bases between. CDR3 length: 14 amino acids. CDR3 amino acids: CASSFEDGGTEAFF. As DNA, the CDR3 is TGTGCCAGCAGTTTTGAGGACGGGGGCACTGAAGCTTTCTTT.

This chain links TRBV28 with TRBJ2-5; 7 positions match TRBD2. The germline CDR1 and CDR2 sequences are MDHEN and SYDVKM. Germline trimming cut 3 bases from V and 0 bases from J; bases unmatched to any gene: 4. The CDR3 is 15 amino acids. The CDR3 DNA is TGTGCCAGCAGTTTCCTGGCGGGGGACCAAGAGACCCAGTACTTC. As protein: CASSFLAGDQETQYF.

This chain uses TRBV6-2 or TRBV6-3 with TRBJ2-2; 7 nucleotides align to TRBD1. The CDR3 runs 17 residues. Trimming cost V 1 base and J 5 bases; bases outside gene matches: 10. The germline V gene has CDR1 MNHEY and CDR2 SVGEGT. The CDR3 spells CASSYFYGQEFTGELFF. The CDR3 coding sequence is TGTGCCAGCAGTTACTTCTACGGACAGGAGTTTACCGGGGAGCTGTTTTTT.

The chain links TRBV28 to TRBJ2-1; 13 bases fit TRBD2. V was clipped by 6 bases and J by 7 bases; unmatched bases: 9. From germline, CDR1 is MDHEN and CDR2 SYDVKM. CDR3 length equals 16 residues. In DNA, the CDR3 is TGTGCCAGCAGCGGACTAGCGGGGGCTATAATGAATGAGCAGTTCTTC. Translating it yields CASSGLAGAIMNEQFF. Full variable domain (missing parts from reference TRBV28 and TRBJ2-1): DVKVTQSSRYLVKRTGEKVFLECVQDMDHENMFWYRQDPGLGLRLIYFSYDVKMKEKGDIPEGYSVSREKKERFSLILESASTNQTSMYLCASSGLAGAIMNEQFFGPGTRLTVL.

J is TRBJ1-6 and V is TRBV18; possibly TRBD1 for D (5 bases). Germline V lookup: CDR1 KGHSH, CDR2 LQKENI. V was clipped by 3 bases and J by 8 bases, with 14 bases between them. CDR3 length equals 15 residues. This CDR3 is CASSPQDSDHSPLHF. CDR3 nucleotides: TGTGCCAGCTCACCTCAAGACAGCGATCATTCACCCCTCCACTTT.

This chain connects TRBV5-4 to TRBJ2-5, with 7 bases aligning to TRBD2. CDR3 length: 13 residues. V shed 2 bases, J shed 4 bases, and the junction held 2 bases outside the gene matches. CDR1 is SGHNT, CDR2 YYREEE, per germline (reference sequence). The CDR3 nucleotides are TGTGCCAGCAGCTTAGCGGGGAGAGAGACCCAGTACTTC. This codes for CASSLAGRETQYF.

This clone was seen only once. The sample contains more than one DNA sequence encoding this CDR3. The chain links TRBV28 to TRBJ1-2; no definite D call. The germline V gene encodes CDR1 MDHEN and CDR2 SYDVKM. The CDR3 has 15 residues. V was clipped by 5 bases and J by 2 bases, with 15 bases between them. The CDR3 bases are TGTGCCAGCAGTCCCCACGGGTCCTCAAACTATGGCTACACCTTC. Encoded protein: CASSPHGSSNYGYTF.

The chain combines TRBV5-1 with TRBJ1-5; 9 bases agree with TRBD1. CDR3 length: 15 amino acids. Per the germline V gene, CDR1 is SGHRS and CDR2 is YFSETQ. The J segment lost 1 base and the V segment lost 3 bases, leaving 2 bases of the junction unmatched. CDR3 residues: CASSWGTGSNQPQHF. CDR3 DNA sequence: TGCGCCAGCAGCTGGGGGACAGGGAGCAATCAGCCCCAGCATTTT.

V gene TRBV9 combines with J gene TRBJ2-7, with D possibly TRBD1 on 5 matching bases. The CDR3 runs 14 residues. V lost 4 bases and J 2 bases, leaving 13 bases between the germline ends. CDR1 SGDLS and CDR2 YYNGEE come from the germline V gene. As DNA, the CDR3 is TGTGCCAGCAGCCTTCAGGGCTTCCCCTACGAGCAGTACTTC. It is translated as CASSLQGFPYEQYF.

The chain links TRBV30 to TRBJ1-3; unclear D gene. This CDR3 region has 13 residues. V dropped 4 bases and J dropped 10 bases, with 17 bases sitting between them. Germline V gene sequence: CDR1 GTSNPN, CDR2 SVGIG (reference sequence). The chain's CDR3 is CAWNNPSGRTIYF. In nucleotides, the CDR3 is TGTGCCTGGAACAACCCCTCAGGAAGGACCATATATTTT. Drawing the rest from reference TRBV30 and TRBJ1-3, the complete variable domain is SQTIHQWPATLVQPVGSPLSLECTVEGTSNPNLYWYRQAAGRGLQLLFYSVGIGQISSEVPQNLSASRPQDRQFILSSKKLLLSDSGFYLCAWNNPSGRTIYFGEGSWLTVV.

The chain uses TRBV7-8 and TRBJ1-2; 7 bases align to TRBD1. This CDR3 comprises 15 residues. Trimming cost V 5 bases and J 1 base; bases outside gene matches: 7. Germline CDR1 is SGHVS and CDR2 is FQNEAQ. This CDR3 reads CASSLSGTVNYGYTF. CDR3 DNA sequence: TGTGCCAGCAGCCTATCCGGGACAGTTAACTATGGCTACACCTTC.

The rearrangement joins TRBV19 to TRBJ1-5, with TRBD1 identical over 9 bases. J was trimmed by 7 bases and V by 5 bases; bases with no gene match: 12. The CDR3 is 16 residues long. CDR1 is LNHDA, CDR2 SQIVND, per germline (reference sequence). CDR3 region: CASSRGGGQGGQPQHF. DNA for the CDR3: TGTGCCAGTAGTCGCGGCGGGGGACAGGGCGGGCAGCCCCAGCATTTT.

This rearrangement joins TRBV5-6 to TRBJ1-1; D possibly corresponds to TRBD1 (6 bases). V lost 5 bases to trimming and J lost 3 bases, with 14 bases between them. Germline CDR1 is SGHDT and CDR2 is YYEEEE. This CDR3 is 14 amino acids long. CDR3 nucleotide sequence: TGTGCCAGCAGGGCCTTAGGGGGTGACACTGAAGCTTTCTTT. Protein product: CASRALGGDTEAFF. The full variable domain, its missing parts supplied by reference TRBV5-6 and TRBJ1-1, is DAGVTQSPTHLIKTRGQQVTLRCSPKSGHDTVSWYQQALGQGPQFIFQYYEEEERQRGNFPDRFSGHQFPNYSSELNVNALLLGDSALYLCASRALGGDTEAFFGQGTRLTVV.